The 31 T cell receptor beta chains below come from one sample, sequenced in a study of blood T cell repertoires in COVID-19. Sequenced by immunoSEQ multiplex PCR; TCRdb stores in-frame clones only, minus some. The sample shows about 73,000 clones, 65% to 85% of them seen only once. The sequenced sample consisted of peripheral blood. Source of these receptors: an older woman with acute or convalescent COVID-19.

The chain couples TRBV19 to TRBJ1-5, with 9 bases identical to TRBD1. The CDR3 runs to 16 residues. Trimming took 5 bases from V and 1 from J; bases not matched to a gene: 6. Germline CDR1 reads LNHDA; CDR2 reads SQIVND (reference sequence). CDR3 sequence (DNA): TGTGCCAGTAGTGTACAGGGGGCGATGAGCAATCAGCCCCAGCATTTT. This gives the protein CASSVQGAMSNQPQHF.

The rearrangement links TRBV27 to TRBJ1-6; TRBD1 matches 7 bases. J was trimmed by 9 bases and V by 5 bases; bases with no gene match: 4. Germline-derived CDR1 and CDR2 are MNHEY and SMNVEV (reference sequence). The CDR3 sequence is 13 residues long. The CDR3 protein is CASSVRDSSPLHF. As DNA, the CDR3 is TGTGCCAGCAGTGTTAGGGACAGTTCACCCCTCCACTTT.

The CDR3 DNA reads TGTGCCAGCAGTCAATCCGGGACAGGGTCCTACGAGCAGTACTTC. Encoded protein: CASSQSGTGSYEQYF. The chain uses TRBV6-5 and TRBJ2-7, with 9 bases aligning to TRBD1. The CDR3 is made up of 15 amino acids. V shed 5 bases, J shed 1 base, and the junction held 6 bases outside the gene matches. Germline-derived CDR1 and CDR2 are MNHEY and SVGAGI.

This clone was recorded once. The chain joins TRBV4-1 to TRBJ2-1; D is unresolved. Germline-derived CDR1 and CDR2 are MGHRA and YSYEKL. This CDR3 region has 11 residues. The V end lost 0 bases, the J end lost 13 bases, and 7 bases lay between the germline ends. The CDR3 sequence: CASSQERFQFF. The CDR3 DNA reads TGCGCCAGCAGCCAAGAGAGGTTTCAGTTCTTC.

The chain combines TRBV5-8 with TRBJ2-5, with D hard to call. From germline, CDR1 is SGHTS and CDR2 YDEGEE. This CDR3 is built from 11 residues. Between the trimmed V and J ends, which lost 4 bases and 4 bases, there was a span of 5 bases. CDR3 in DNA: TGTGCCAGCAGCGCCAGAGAGACCCAGTACTTC. It specifies CASSARETQYF.

The chain recombines TRBV19 with TRBJ1-3, with a tentative D call TRBD1 (5 bases). The CDR3 consists of 14 residues. Trimming left V 7 bases short and J 2 bases short, with 12 bases between. Germline assignment: CDR1 LNHDA and CDR2 SQIVND (reference sequence). The CDR3 DNA follows: TGTGCCAGTACGCAGGGTTGGACTGGAAACACCATATATTTT. Translation gives CASTQGWTGNTIYF.

This chain links TRBV27 with TRBJ1-2, with TRBD1 matching over 7 bases. The CDR3 is 14 amino acids. Germline trimming cut 5 bases from V and 4 bases from J; bases unmatched to any gene: 7. The germline gives CDR1 MNHEY, CDR2 SMNVEV (reference sequence). This CDR3 is CASSRTGPTYGYTF. DNA of the CDR3: TGTGCCAGCAGTAGGACAGGCCCTACCTATGGCTACACCTTC.

This chain links TRBV10-3 with TRBJ1-6; tentatively, D is TRBD1 (5 bases). Trimming removed 4 bases from V and 7 bases from J, with 11 bases in between. This CDR3 has 14 amino acids. The germline V gene encodes CDR1 ENHRY and CDR2 SYGVKD. CDR3 sequence (DNA): TGTGCCATCAGTGTAGACAGCCAGAATTCACCCCTCCACTTT. As protein: CAISVDSQNSPLHF.

The V gene is TRBV19, the J gene TRBJ2-3; D not certain. The CDR3 runs 14 residues. Germline CDR1 LNHDA, CDR2 SQIVND (reference sequence). Trimming removed 4 bases from V and 1 base from J, with 9 bases in between. Here the CDR3 DNA reads TGTGCCAGTAGTAGCCTGGCAGGCACAGATACGCAGTATTTT. Amino acid sequence: CASSSLAGTDTQYF.

The chain has TRBV6-2 or TRBV6-3 and TRBJ1-1, with D possibly matching TRBD1 (5 bases). CDR3 length: 15 amino acids. The V and J ends lost 5 bases and 5 bases respectively, with 18 bases between them. In germline, CDR1 is MNHEY, CDR2 SVGEGT. The CDR3 here is CASSTSGTGRTEAFF. The CDR3 coding sequence is TGTGCCAGCAGTACATCCGGGACTGGGAGAACTGAAGCTTTCTTT.

The chain is built from TRBV3-1 (or the pseudogene TRBV3-2) and TRBJ1-1; 7 bases match TRBD1. Germline V gene lookup returns CDR1 LGHDT and CDR2 YNNKEL (reference sequence). Losses at the gene ends were 3 bases for V and 5 bases for J; bases not matched to a gene: 15. This CDR3 is 17 amino acids long. CDR3 coding DNA: TGTGCCAGCAGCCATTACAGGGGACAAGATAGGGAGACTGAAGCTTTCTTT. Amino acids: CASSHYRGQDRETEAFF.

The chain recombines TRBV3-1 (or the pseudogene TRBV3-2) with TRBJ2-6; no clear D gene. V shed 4 bases and J shed 4 bases, with 8 bases lying between them. The CDR3 runs 14 residues. Germline V gene sequence: CDR1 LGHDT, CDR2 YNNKEL (reference sequence). The chain's CDR3 is CASSPNFGANVLTF. In nucleotides, the CDR3 is TGTGCCAGCAGCCCCAACTTCGGGGCCAACGTCCTGACTTTC.

This sequence joins TRBV2 and TRBJ1-1; 12 nucleotides line up with TRBD1. Per germline, CDR1 SNHLY and CDR2 FYNNEI. CDR3 length equals 15 residues. The V and J ends lost 6 bases and 5 bases, in that order; junction bases with no gene match: 7. CDR3 amino acids: CASSRDRGRGTEAFF. The CDR3 nucleotides read TGTGCCAGCAGCCGGGACAGGGGGCGAGGGACTGAAGCTTTCTTT.

This rearrangement joins TRBV28 to TRBJ2-6; 7 nucleotides align to TRBD2. In germline, CDR1 is MDHEN, CDR2 SYDVKM. CDR3 size: 16 residues. J gave up 0 bases and V 8 bases, and 7 bases lay outside the gene matches. CDR3 in DNA: TGTGCCAGCCATGGAGCGGGGAGCTCTGGGGCCAACGTCCTGACTTTC. Its translation: CASHGAGSSGANVLTF.

This clone was seen once. The chain links TRBV18 to TRBJ1-3, with TRBD1 matching 9 bases. The CDR3 extends over 17 amino acids. The germline V gene encodes CDR1 KGHSH and CDR2 LQKENI. The J segment lost 0 bases and the V segment lost 3 bases, leaving 6 bases of the junction unmatched. The chain's CDR3 is CASSPRTGDNSGNTIYF. CDR3 nucleotides: TGTGCCAGCTCACCGCGGACAGGGGATAACTCTGGAAACACCATATATTTT.

V gene TRBV11-1 combines with J gene TRBJ1-1; 8 positions agree with TRBD1. The CDR3 spans 15 residues. Germline V gene sequence: CDR1 SGHAT, CDR2 FQDESV (reference sequence). J was trimmed by 1 base and V by 5 bases; bases with no gene match: 6. CDR3 sequence: CASSITQGANTEAFF. CDR3 in DNA: TGTGCCAGCAGCATTACGCAGGGGGCGAACACTGAAGCTTTCTTT.

V usage is TRBV3-1 (or the pseudogene TRBV3-2) and J usage is TRBJ1-1; 8 bases align to TRBD1. Unmatched junction bases numbered 7, after V lost 4 bases and J lost 3 bases. Germline assignment: CDR1 LGHDT and CDR2 YNNKEL (reference sequence). The CDR3 covers 15 residues. The CDR3 sequence is CASSPGQGGYTEAFF. CDR3 in DNA: TGTGCCAGCAGCCCAGGACAGGGAGGATACACTGAAGCTTTCTTT.

V is TRBV2 and J is TRBJ1-6; 9 nucleotides agree with TRBD1. The CDR3 loop spans 14 amino acids. The V and J ends lost 3 bases and 6 bases, in that order; junction bases with no gene match: 0. Per the germline V gene, CDR1 is SNHLY and CDR2 is FYNNEI. CDR3 bases: TGTGCCAGCAGTGAGACAGGGGGTAATTCACCCCTCCACTTT. This sequence encodes CASSETGGNSPLHF.

In DNA form, the CDR3 reads TGTGCCAGCAGCTTAGGCAGCGGGGGATTCTCTAGCACAGATACGCAGTATTTT. The encoded protein is CASSLGSGGFSSTDTQYF. V and J are TRBV7-7 and TRBJ2-3, with 8 bases identical to TRBD2. CDR1 SSHAT and CDR2 FNYEAQ come from the germline V gene (reference sequence). V was clipped by 1 base and J by 0 bases; unmatched bases: 9. The CDR3 is made up of 18 amino acids.

This chain links TRBV15 with TRBJ2-3; no clear D. Germline-derived CDR1 and CDR2 are LNHNV and YYDKDF (reference sequence). CDR3 length equals 12 residues. Deletions cut 4 bases from V and 6 bases from J, with 8 bases between. The CDR3 sequence is CATSKNADTQYF. DNA for the CDR3: TGTGCCACCAGCAAAAATGCGGATACGCAGTATTTT. The whole variable domain, filled in from reference TRBV15 and TRBJ2-3, reads DAMVIQNPRYQVTQFGKPVTLSCSQTLNHNVMYWYQQKSSQAPKLLFHYYDKDFNNEADTPDNFQSRRPNTSFCFLDIRSPGLGDTAMYLCATSKNADTQYFGPGTRLTVL.

Here the CDR3 DNA reads TGCGCCAGCAGCTTTCGGGTCGGCTCTGGGGCCAACGTCCTGACTTTC. Protein sequence: CASSFRVGSGANVLTF. The J gene is TRBJ2-6, the V gene TRBV5-1; D gene uncertain. With 2 bases removed from V and 0 bases from J, the gap between germline ends came to 9 bases. Germline assignment: CDR1 SGHRS and CDR2 YFSETQ. The CDR3 runs 16 residues.

The rearrangement uses TRBV5-1 and TRBJ1-1, with TRBD1 matching over 11 bases. Germline CDR1 reads SGHRS; CDR2 reads YFSETQ. The CDR3 sequence is 15 residues long. J lost 5 bases, V lost 0 bases, and 3 bases had no gene match. The CDR3 DNA reads TGCGCCAGCAGCTTGGGGACAGGGGGCTGGACTGAAGCTTTCTTT. Its translation is CASSLGTGGWTEAFF.

V usage is TRBV20-1 and J usage is TRBJ2-1; D remains ambiguous. V shed 6 bases and J shed 6 bases, with 9 bases lying between them. The CDR3 covers 11 residues. Germline CDR1 DFQATT, CDR2 SNEGSKA (reference sequence). In DNA form, the CDR3 reads TGCAGTGCAAAGGCTAGCAATGAGCAGTTCTTC. Translating it yields CSAKASNEQFF.

The chain uses TRBV18 and TRBJ1-6; TRBD1 matches at 7 bases. The V gene end was trimmed by 4 bases and the J gene end by 10 bases; junction bases not matched to a gene: 7. The CDR3 is 14 amino acids. CDR1 is KGHSH and CDR2 is LQKENI in the germline V gene. The CDR3, as DNA: TGTGCCAGCTCACTCCGACAGGGAGAGTCACCCCTCCACTTT. It yields the protein CASSLRQGESPLHF.

The genes are TRBV5-1 and TRBJ2-7; the match to TRBD1 covers 11 bases. The germline V gene has CDR1 SGHRS and CDR2 YFSETQ. V shed 4 bases and J 2 bases; nucleotides not matched to a gene: 5. This CDR3 comprises 15 residues. The CDR3 DNA is TGCGCCAGCAGCAATACGGGACAGGGGGCCTACGAGCAGTACTTC. Encoded protein: CASSNTGQGAYEQYF. The full variable domain, completed using reference TRBV5-1 and TRBJ2-7, is KAGVTQTPRYLIKTRGQQVTLSCSPISGHRSVSWYQQTPGQGLQFLFEYFSETQRNKGNFPGRFSGRQFSNSRSEMNVSTLELGDSALYLCASSNTGQGAYEQYFGPGTRLTVT.

V and J are TRBV19 and TRBJ2-1; 7 bases agree with TRBD2. Germline V gene data show CDR1 as LNHDA and CDR2 as SQIVND (reference sequence). The CDR3 has 16 residues. V lost 5 bases to trimming and J lost 6 bases; unmatched junction nucleotides: 13. CDR3 sequence: CASSDRIPGTINEQFF. The CDR3 DNA reads as TGTGCCAGTAGTGACCGAATTCCCGGGACTATCAATGAGCAGTTCTTC. Full variable domain (outside the CDR3, taken from reference TRBV19 and TRBJ2-1): DGGITQSPKYLFRKEGQNVTLSCEQNLNHDAMYWYRQDPGQGLRLIYYSQIVNDFQKGDIAEGYSVSREKKESFPLTVTSAQKNPTAFYLCASSDRIPGTINEQFFGPGTRLTVL.

V usage is TRBV2 and J usage is TRBJ2-2; 9 bases map to TRBD2. This CDR3 has 16 amino acids. The V and J ends lost 9 bases and 1 base, in that order; junction bases with no gene match: 9. Germline V gene lookup returns CDR1 SNHLY and CDR2 FYNNEI. CDR3 bases: TGTGCCAGTAGTAGCGGGGGCGGGGGGAACACCGGGGAGCTGTTTTTT. This encodes CASSSGGGGNTGELFF.

The chain combines TRBV3-1 (or the pseudogene TRBV3-2) with TRBJ2-1; TRBD2 aligns across 7 bases. Trimming cost V 4 bases and J 4 bases; bases outside gene matches: 10. The CDR3 length is 16 residues. Germline loops: CDR1 LGHDT, CDR2 YNNKEL (reference sequence). The CDR3 protein is CASSRRDYPKYNEQFF. In DNA form, the CDR3 reads TGTGCCAGCAGCCGCCGGGACTACCCGAAATACAATGAGCAGTTCTTC.

The V and J genes are TRBV6-5 and TRBJ2-7; 7 positions match TRBD2. With V trimmed by 2 bases and J by 6 bases, 7 bases remained unmatched. This CDR3 has 14 amino acids. The germline V gene has CDR1 MNHEY and CDR2 SVGAGI. Written as DNA, the CDR3 is TGTGCCAGCAGTTACCCCGGGACTAATGTCGAGCAGTACTTC. This translates into CASSYPGTNVEQYF.

This rearrangement joins TRBV28 to TRBJ1-3; possible D gene TRBD1, 6 bases. The germline gives CDR1 MDHEN, CDR2 SYDVKM. The V end lost 2 bases, the J end lost 4 bases, and 15 bases lay between the germline ends. CDR3 length: 16 residues. This CDR3 reads CASSLTTGTGGNTIYF. The CDR3 DNA reads TGTGCCAGCAGTTTAACCACAGGGACGGGAGGAAACACCATATATTTT.

The chain couples TRBV7-9 to TRBJ2-1, with 12 bases matching TRBD1. Losses at the gene ends were 6 bases for V and 8 bases for J; bases not matched to a gene: 5. The germline CDR1 and CDR2 sequences are SEHNR and FQNEAQ (reference sequence). This CDR3 comprises 14 residues. The CDR3 spells CASSPGQGADEQFF. The CDR3 DNA follows: TGTGCCAGCAGTCCGGGACAGGGGGCCGATGAGCAGTTCTTC.